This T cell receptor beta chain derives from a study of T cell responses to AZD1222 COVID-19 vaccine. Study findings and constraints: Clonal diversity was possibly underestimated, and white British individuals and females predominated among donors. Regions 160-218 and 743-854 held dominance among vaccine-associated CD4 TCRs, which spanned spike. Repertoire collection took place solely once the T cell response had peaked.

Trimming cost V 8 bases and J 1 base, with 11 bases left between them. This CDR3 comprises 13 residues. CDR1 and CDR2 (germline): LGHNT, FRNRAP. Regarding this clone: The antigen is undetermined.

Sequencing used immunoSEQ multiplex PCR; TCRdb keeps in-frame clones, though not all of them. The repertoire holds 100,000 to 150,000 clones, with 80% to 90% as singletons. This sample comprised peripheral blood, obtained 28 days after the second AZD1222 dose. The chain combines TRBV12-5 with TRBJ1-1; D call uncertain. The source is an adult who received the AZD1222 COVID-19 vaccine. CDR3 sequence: CASFQRGNTEAFF. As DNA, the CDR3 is TGTGCTAGTTTCCAACGGGGGAACACTGAAGCTTTCTTT.